This TCR beta chain was profiled in a study of CD8+CD57+ T cells in acquired aplastic anemia. Study-level findings and limits: A set of twenty-nine CD8+ CDR3 sequences was shared between patients and controls, and these sequences appeared highly expressed in patients.

Previously, flow cytometry had revealed CD8+CD57+ cell expansion in the patients chosen for sequencing. For this clonotype: Its antigen is currently unknown.

Genomic DNA served as template for TCR beta VDJ and CDR3 profiling. In TCRdb, the reads were re-called with MiXCR into one record per CDR3 protein. The repertoire consists of about 58,000 distinct CDR3 sequences, with 57% occurring once and the leading ten covering under 20%. CDR1 LNHNV and CDR2 YYDKDF come from the germline V gene (reference sequence). The V and J ends lost 0 bases and 12 bases respectively, with 12 bases between them. The CDR3 extends over 13 amino acids. Sequenced input: sorted CD4+, CD8+, or CD8+CD57+ T cells (not recorded which) from PBMCs. V is TRBV15 and J is TRBJ1-5; D is unresolved. The clonotype was recovered from a human donor with aplastic anemia. DNA for the CDR3: TGTGCCACCAGCAGAGATAGTACAGCTAACCAGCATTTT. Translating gives CATSRDSTANQHF.